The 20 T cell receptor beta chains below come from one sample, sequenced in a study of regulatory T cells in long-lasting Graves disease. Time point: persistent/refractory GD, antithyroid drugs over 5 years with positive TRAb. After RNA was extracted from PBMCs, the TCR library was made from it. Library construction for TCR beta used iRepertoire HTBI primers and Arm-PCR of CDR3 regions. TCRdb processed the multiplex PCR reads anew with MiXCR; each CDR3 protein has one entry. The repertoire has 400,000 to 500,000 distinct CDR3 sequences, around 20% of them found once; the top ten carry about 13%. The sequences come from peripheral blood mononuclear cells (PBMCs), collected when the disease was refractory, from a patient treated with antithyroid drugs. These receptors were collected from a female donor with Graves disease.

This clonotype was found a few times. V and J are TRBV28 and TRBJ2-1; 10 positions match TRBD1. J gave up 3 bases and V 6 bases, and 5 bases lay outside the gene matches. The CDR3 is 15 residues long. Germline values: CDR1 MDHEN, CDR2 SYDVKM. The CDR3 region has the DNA TGTGCCAGCAGGCGGGACAGGGGTCACTACAATGAGCAGTTCTTC. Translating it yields CASRRDRGHYNEQFF.

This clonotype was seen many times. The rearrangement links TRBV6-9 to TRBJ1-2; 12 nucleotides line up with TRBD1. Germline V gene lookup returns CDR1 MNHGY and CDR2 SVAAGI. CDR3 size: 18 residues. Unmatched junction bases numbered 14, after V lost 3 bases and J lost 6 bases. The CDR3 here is CASSYFPGQGARRDGYTF. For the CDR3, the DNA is TGTGCCAGCAGTTACTTTCCGGGACAGGGGGCGCGGAGGGATGGCTACACCTTC.

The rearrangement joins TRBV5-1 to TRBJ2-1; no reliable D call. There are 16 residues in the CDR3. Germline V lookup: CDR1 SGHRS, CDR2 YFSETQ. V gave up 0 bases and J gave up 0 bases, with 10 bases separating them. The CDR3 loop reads CASSLASRSSYNEQFF. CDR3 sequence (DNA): TGCGCCAGCAGCTTGGCCTCGCGGAGCTCCTACAATGAGCAGTTCTTC. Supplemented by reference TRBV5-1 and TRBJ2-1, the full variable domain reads KAGVTQTPRYLIKTRGQQVTLSCSPISGHRSVSWYQQTPGQGLQFLFEYFSETQRNKGNFPGRFSGRQFSNSRSEMNVSTLELGDSALYLCASSLASRSSYNEQFFGPGTRLTVL.

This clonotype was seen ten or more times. Here the CDR3 DNA reads TGTGCCAGCATCAACAGGGGACCCCTGAACACTGAAGCTTTCTTT. Translating it yields CASINRGPLNTEAFF. The chain carries TRBV28 and TRBJ1-1; 7 bases are shared with TRBD1. V shed 7 bases and J 0 bases; nucleotides not matched to a gene: 8. CDR1 is MDHEN and CDR2 is SYDVKM in the germline V gene. The CDR3 spans 15 residues.

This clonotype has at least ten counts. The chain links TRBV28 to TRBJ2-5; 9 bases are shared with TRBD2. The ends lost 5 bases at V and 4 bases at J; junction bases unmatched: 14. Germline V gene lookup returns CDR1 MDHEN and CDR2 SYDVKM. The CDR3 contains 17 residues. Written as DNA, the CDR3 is TGTGCCAGCAGTCCCAACCTTAGCGGGAGCAGGAGAGAGACCCAGTACTTC. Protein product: CASSPNLSGSRRETQYF. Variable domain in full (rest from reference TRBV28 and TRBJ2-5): DVKVTQSSRYLVKRTGEKVFLECVQDMDHENMFWYRQDPGLGLRLIYFSYDVKMKEKGDIPEGYSVSREKKERFSLILESASTNQTSMYLCASSPNLSGSRRETQYFGPGTRLLVL.

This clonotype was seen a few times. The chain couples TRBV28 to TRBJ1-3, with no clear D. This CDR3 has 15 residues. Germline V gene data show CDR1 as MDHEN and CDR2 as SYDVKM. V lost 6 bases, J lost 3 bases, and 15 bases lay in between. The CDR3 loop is CASSTGPMFGNTIYF. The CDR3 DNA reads TGTGCCAGCAGCACCGGGCCTATGTTTGGAAACACCATATATTTT.

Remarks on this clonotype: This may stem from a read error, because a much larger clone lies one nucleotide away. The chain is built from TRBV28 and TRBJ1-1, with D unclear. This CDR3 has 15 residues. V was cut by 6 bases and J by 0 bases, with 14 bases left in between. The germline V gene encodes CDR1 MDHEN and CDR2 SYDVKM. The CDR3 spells CASSPVRLMNTEAFF. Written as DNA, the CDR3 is TGTGCCAGCAGCCCAGTCCGGCTCATGAACACTGAAGCTTTCTTT.

In DNA, the CDR3 is TGTGCCAGTAGTGCAGACAGGGGGCAAGGTGGCTACACCTTC. This sequence encodes CASSADRGQGGYTF. The gene calls are TRBV19 and TRBJ1-2, with 10 positions matching TRBD1. The trim removed 5 bases at V and 7 bases at J, leaving 7 bases unmatched. This CDR3 is 14 amino acids long. The germline CDR1 and CDR2 sequences are LNHDA and SQIVND (reference sequence).

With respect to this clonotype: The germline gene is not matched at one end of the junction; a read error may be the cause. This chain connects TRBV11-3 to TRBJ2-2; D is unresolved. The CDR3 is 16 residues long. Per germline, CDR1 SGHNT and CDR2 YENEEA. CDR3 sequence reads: CANSLNGGVNTGELFF. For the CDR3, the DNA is TGTGCCAACAGCTTGAATGGCGGAGTGAACACCGGGGAGCTGTTTTTT.

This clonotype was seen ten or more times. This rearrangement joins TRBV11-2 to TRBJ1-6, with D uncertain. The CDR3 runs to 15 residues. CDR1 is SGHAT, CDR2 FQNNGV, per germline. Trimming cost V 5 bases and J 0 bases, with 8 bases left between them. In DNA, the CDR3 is TGTGCCAGCAGCCTTCTCAGCTCCTATAATTCACCCCTCCACTTT. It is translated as CASSLLSSYNSPLHF.

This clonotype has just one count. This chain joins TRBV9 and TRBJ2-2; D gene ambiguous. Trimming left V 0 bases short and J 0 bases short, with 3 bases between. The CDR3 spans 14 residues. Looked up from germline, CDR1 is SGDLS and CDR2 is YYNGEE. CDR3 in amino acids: CASSVAPNTGELFF. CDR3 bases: TGTGCCAGCAGCGTAGCCCCGAACACCGGGGAGCTGTTTTTT.

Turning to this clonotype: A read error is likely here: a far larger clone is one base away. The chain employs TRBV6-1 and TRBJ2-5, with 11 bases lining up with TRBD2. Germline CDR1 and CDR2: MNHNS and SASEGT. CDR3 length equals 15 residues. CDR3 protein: CASGDGTSGMETQYF. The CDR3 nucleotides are TGTGCCAGCGGTGACGGGACTAGCGGTATGGAGACCCAGTACTTC.

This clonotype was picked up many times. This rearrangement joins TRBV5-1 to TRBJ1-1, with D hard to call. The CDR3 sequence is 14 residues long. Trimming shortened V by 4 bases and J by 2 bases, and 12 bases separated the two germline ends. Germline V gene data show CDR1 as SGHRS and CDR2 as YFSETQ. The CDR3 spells CASSLVGVNTEAFF. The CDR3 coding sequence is TGCGCCAGCAGCCTGGTTGGCGTCAACACTGAAGCTTTCTTT.

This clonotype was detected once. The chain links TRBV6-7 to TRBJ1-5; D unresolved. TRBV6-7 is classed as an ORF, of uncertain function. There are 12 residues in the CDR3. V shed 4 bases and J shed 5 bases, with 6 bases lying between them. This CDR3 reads CASSSNHQPQHF. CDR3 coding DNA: TGTGCCAGCAGTTCTAACCATCAGCCCCAGCATTTT.

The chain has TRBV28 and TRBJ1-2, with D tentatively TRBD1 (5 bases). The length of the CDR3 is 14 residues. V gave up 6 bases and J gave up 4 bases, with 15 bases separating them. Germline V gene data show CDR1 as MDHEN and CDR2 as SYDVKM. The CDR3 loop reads CASSPTDHIYGYTF. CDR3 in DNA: TGTGCCAGCAGCCCGACAGACCATATCTATGGCTACACCTTC.

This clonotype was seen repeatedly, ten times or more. The CDR3 nucleotides are TGCAGTGCAGAGGACAGGGGGCGAGAGACCCAGTACTTC. Amino acid sequence: CSAEDRGRETQYF. The V gene is TRBV20-1, the J gene TRBJ2-5, with 11 bases identical to TRBD1. Germline CDR1 reads DFQATT; CDR2 reads SNEGSKA (reference sequence). V lost 6 bases and J lost 4; bases outside the gene matches: 4. This CDR3 comprises 13 residues.

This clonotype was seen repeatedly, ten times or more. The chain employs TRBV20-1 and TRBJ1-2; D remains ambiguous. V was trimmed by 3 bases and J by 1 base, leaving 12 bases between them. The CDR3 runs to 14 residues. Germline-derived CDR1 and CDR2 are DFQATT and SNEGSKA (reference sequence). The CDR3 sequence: CSARNAADNYGYTF. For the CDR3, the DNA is TGCAGTGCTAGGAATGCAGCCGATAACTATGGCTACACCTTC.

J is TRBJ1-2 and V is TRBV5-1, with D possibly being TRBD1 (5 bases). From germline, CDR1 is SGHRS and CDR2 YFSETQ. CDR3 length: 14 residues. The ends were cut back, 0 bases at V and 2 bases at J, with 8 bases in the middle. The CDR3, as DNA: TGCGCCAGCAGCTTGGCCGAGGGGAACTATGGCTACACCTTC. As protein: CASSLAEGNYGYTF.

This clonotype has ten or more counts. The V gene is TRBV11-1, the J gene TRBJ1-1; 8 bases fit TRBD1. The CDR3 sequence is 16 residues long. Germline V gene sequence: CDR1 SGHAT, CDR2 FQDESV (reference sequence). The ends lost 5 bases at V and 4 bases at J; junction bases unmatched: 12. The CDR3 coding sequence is TGTGCCAGCAGCAGGGCGGACAGGGCCACCGGCACTGAAGCTTTCTTT. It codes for CASSRADRATGTEAFF.

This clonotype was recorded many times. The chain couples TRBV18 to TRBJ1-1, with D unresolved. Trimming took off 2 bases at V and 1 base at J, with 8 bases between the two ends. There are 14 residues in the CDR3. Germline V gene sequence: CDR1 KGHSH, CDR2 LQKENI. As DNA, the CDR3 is TGTGCCAGCTCACCAGGGCAGGAGAACACTGAAGCTTTCTTT. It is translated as CASSPGQENTEAFF.